Sequencing of this T cell receptor (beta chain) was carried out in a study of blood T cell repertoires in COVID-19. At the level of the study: Specimens from acute and convalescent COVID-19 originated in the United States, Italy and Spain.

Methods used by the authors: It was from reference gene primer amplification that nucleated cell counts were estimated. Assay used: immunoSEQ multiplex PCR; TCRdb lists only in-frame clones, some missing. The V and J calls and the clone size are those of that table, but D and trimming were determined from the DNA. The table shows over 90,000 clones, with roughly 82% occurring only once. What was sequenced was peripheral blood. The receptor's source is a human donor in a cohort sampled during active COVID-19.

CDR3 bases: TGTGCCAGCACTGGTAGCGGGCAAGAGACCCAGTACTTC. The encoded protein is CASTGSGQETQYF. V and J are TRBV2 and TRBJ2-5; 7 nucleotides match TRBD2. The CDR3 has 13 amino acids. With V trimmed by 7 bases and J by 2 bases, 4 bases remained unmatched. CDR1 SNHLY and CDR2 FYNNEI come from the germline V gene.